The 6 T cell receptor beta chains below come from one sample, sequenced in a study of blood T cell repertoires in COVID-19. Sequencing used immunoSEQ multiplex PCR; TCRdb keeps in-frame clones, though not all of them. The data show approximately 250,000 clones, roughly 85% seen once. Sequencing was performed on PBMCs or T cells enriched from blood (not recorded which). The receptor source for this set is a woman in her forties or fifties with acute COVID-19.

The V and J genes are TRBV11-2 and TRBJ2-1; 9 bases are shared with TRBD2. This CDR3 is built from 16 residues. Germline CDR1 SGHAT, CDR2 FQNNGV. Unmatched junction bases numbered 4, after V lost 1 base and J lost 3 bases. The CDR3 nucleotides are TGTGCCAGCAGCTTAGGAAGCGGGGGGATCTACAATGAGCAGTTCTTC. Translating it yields CASSLGSGGIYNEQFF.

The rearrangement links TRBV19 to TRBJ2-1; 11 bases line up with TRBD1. CDR3 length: 15 residues. The germline V gene encodes CDR1 LNHDA and CDR2 SQIVND (reference sequence). V shed 5 bases, J shed 7 bases, and the junction held 7 bases outside the gene matches. The CDR3 spells CASSRPGQGVNEQFF. CDR3 DNA: TGTGCCAGTAGTCGTCCGGGACAGGGGGTAAATGAGCAGTTCTTC.

The rearrangement joins TRBV11-2 to TRBJ1-2; D possibly corresponds to TRBD1 (6 bases). The CDR3 is made up of 12 amino acids. The germline CDR1 and CDR2 sequences are SGHAT and FQNNGV. Trimming took off 5 bases at V and 7 bases at J, with 11 bases between the two ends. CDR3 residues: CASSRTAGGYTF. Here the CDR3 DNA reads TGTGCCAGCAGCCGGACAGCCGGTGGCTACACCTTC.

The V gene is TRBV7-3, the J gene TRBJ2-2; 7 bases map to TRBD1. The CDR3 totals 13 residues. From germline, CDR1 is SGHTA and CDR2 FQGTGA. Trimming at V came to 8 bases and at J to 6 bases, leaving 6 bases not matched to a gene. DNA for the CDR3: TGTGCCAGCGGAACAGGGGCGGCCGGGGAGCTGTTTTTT. Protein: CASGTGAAGELFF.

The CDR3 bases are TGTGCCAGTAGTAGGGCAGGGGGCGTCAATCAGCCCCAGCATTTT. This encodes CASSRAGGVNQPQHF. The V gene is TRBV19, the J gene TRBJ1-5, with 8 bases fitting TRBD1. The CDR3 extends over 15 amino acids. J lost 3 bases, V lost 4 bases, and 5 bases had no gene match. CDR1 is LNHDA, CDR2 SQIVND, per germline (reference sequence).

The chain recombines TRBV7-8 with TRBJ2-5, with D perhaps TRBD2 (5 bases). V was cut by 3 bases and J by 0 bases, with 11 bases left in between. This CDR3 comprises 15 residues. Germline CDR1 SGHVS, CDR2 FQNEAQ. The CDR3 is CASSLERVYQETQYF. In DNA, the CDR3 is TGTGCCAGCAGCTTGGAGAGGGTTTACCAAGAGACCCAGTACTTC.